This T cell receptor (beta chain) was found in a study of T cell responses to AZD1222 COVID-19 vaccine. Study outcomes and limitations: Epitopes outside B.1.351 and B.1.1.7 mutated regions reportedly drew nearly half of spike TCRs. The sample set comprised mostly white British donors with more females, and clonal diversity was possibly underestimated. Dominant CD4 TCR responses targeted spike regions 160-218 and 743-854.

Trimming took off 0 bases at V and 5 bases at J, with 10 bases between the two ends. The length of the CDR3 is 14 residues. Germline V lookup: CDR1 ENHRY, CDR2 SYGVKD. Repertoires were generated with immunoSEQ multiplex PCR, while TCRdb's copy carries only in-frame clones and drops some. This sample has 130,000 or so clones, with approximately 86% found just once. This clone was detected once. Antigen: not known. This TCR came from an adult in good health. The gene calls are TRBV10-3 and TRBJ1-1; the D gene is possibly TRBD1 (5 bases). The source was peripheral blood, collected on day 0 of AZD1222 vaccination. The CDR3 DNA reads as TGTGCCATCAGTGAGTCGGCAGGGATTACTGAAGCTTTCTTT. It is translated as CAISESAGITEAFF.